The 12 T cell receptor beta chains listed next were all sequenced from one sample in a study of shared clonotypes between healthy human individuals. Only in-frame clones appear in the TCRdb table, and some are missing; sequencing was by immunoSEQ multiplex PCR. The sample has just over 2,000,000 clones, about 95% seen once; the top ten hold about 1.1%. CD45RO-negative, CCR7-selected cells formed the naive CD8 fraction, which excluded terminally differentiated effector memory CD45RA+ cells. Specimen: naive CD8+ T cells sorted from blood. The source of these receptors is a man between 18 and 35 years old in good health.

This chain links TRBV29-1 with TRBJ1-1; D is unclear. Germline loops: CDR1 SQVTM, CDR2 ANQGSEA. The V gene lost 4 bases and the J gene lost 6 bases, with 6 bases spanning the gap. This CDR3 region has 10 residues. Written as DNA, the CDR3 is TGCAGCGTTGTAGGATCTGAAGCTTTCTTT. It specifies CSVVGSEAFF.

The chain uses TRBV10-3 and TRBJ1-1, with D unresolved. CDR3 length: 15 amino acids. Trimming shortened V by 0 bases and J by 0 bases, and 8 bases separated the two germline ends. Germline V CDR1 and CDR2: ENHRY, SYGVKD. CDR3 sequence: CAISESQALNTEAFF. The CDR3 DNA follows: TGTGCCATCAGTGAGTCTCAGGCGTTGAACACTGAAGCTTTCTTT.

In nucleotides, the CDR3 is TGTGCCAGCAGTTTACCTTTTGGGACAGGGGTCGAGCAGTACTTC. It codes for CASSLPFGTGVEQYF. The V and J genes are TRBV28 and TRBJ2-7, with 10 bases that match TRBD1. The germline gives CDR1 MDHEN, CDR2 SYDVKM. After removal of 2 bases from V and 6 bases from J, the junction contained 7 bases not matched to a gene. There are 15 residues in the CDR3.

Notes on this clone: The same CDR3 also results from other DNA sequences found in this sample. This sequence joins TRBV6-5 and TRBJ1-2; D possibly corresponds to TRBD1 (6 bases). V was clipped by 5 bases and J by 4 bases, with 11 bases between them. Per germline, CDR1 MNHEY and CDR2 SVGAGI. The CDR3 has 13 amino acids. CDR3 nucleotide sequence: TGTGCCAGCAGTCAGGACAGCCTCTATGGCTACACCTTC. Translation gives CASSQDSLYGYTF.

The chain has TRBV6-5 and TRBJ2-3, with 12 bases identical to TRBD2. V gave up 4 bases and J gave up 2 bases; unmatched junction bases: 4. Germline V gene sequence: CDR1 MNHEY, CDR2 SVGAGI. This CDR3 has 16 residues. The CDR3 sequence is CASSSLAGGHTDTQYF. CDR3 sequence (DNA): TGTGCCAGCAGTTCTCTAGCGGGAGGGCACACAGATACGCAGTATTTT.

V usage is TRBV19 and J usage is TRBJ1-1; D ambiguous. Per germline, CDR1 LNHDA and CDR2 SQIVND (reference sequence). The CDR3 has 14 residues. Trimming took off 3 bases at V and 1 base at J, with 9 bases between the two ends. The CDR3 coding sequence is TGTGCCAGTAGTATTGACATCGAGAACACTGAAGCTTTCTTT. Its translation: CASSIDIENTEAFF.

The V and J genes are TRBV13 and TRBJ1-1; 7 nucleotides agree with TRBD1. The CDR3 length is 15 residues. CDR1 is PRHDT and CDR2 is FYEKMQ in the germline V gene (reference sequence). The trim removed 0 bases at V and 5 bases at J, leaving 6 bases unmatched. The CDR3 here is CASSLGPTGWTEAFF. The CDR3 DNA is TGTGCCAGCAGCTTAGGCCCGACAGGGTGGACTGAAGCTTTCTTT.

The chain joins TRBV4-1 to TRBJ2-1; no reliable D call. The CDR3 is 16 residues long. The ends were cut back, 0 bases at V and 4 bases at J, with 13 bases in the middle. The germline gives CDR1 MGHRA, CDR2 YSYEKL. DNA of the CDR3: TGCGCCAGCAGCCAAGAGGTTAGCCTTACTTACAATGAGCAGTTCTTC. This encodes CASSQEVSLTYNEQFF.

CDR3 nucleotide sequence: TGTGCCAGCAGCGTAGCCGGGCCAAGCTCCTACAATGAGCAGTTCTTC. Amino acids: CASSVAGPSSYNEQFF. The V call is TRBV9, the J call TRBJ2-1; no clear D gene. The V and J ends lost 0 bases and 0 bases respectively, with 10 bases between them. CDR3 length: 16 amino acids. Germline values: CDR1 SGDLS, CDR2 YYNGEE.

The chain links TRBV30 to TRBJ1-6; no definite D call. CDR1 is GTSNPN and CDR2 is SVGIG in the germline V gene (reference sequence). CDR3 length equals 13 residues. V was pared by 4 bases and J by 9 bases, with 13 bases between. In nucleotides, the CDR3 is TGTGCCTGGATCAGCGACACGACTTCACCCCTCCACTTT. This gives the protein CAWISDTTSPLHF.

The rearrangement joins TRBV5-1 to TRBJ2-7; D uncertain. CDR1 is SGHRS and CDR2 is YFSETQ in the germline V gene. CDR3 length: 14 amino acids. V lost 3 bases and J 0 bases, leaving 10 bases between the germline ends. The CDR3 coding sequence is TGCGCCAGCAGCTCACGGCTACACTCCTACGAGCAGTACTTC. Protein product: CASSSRLHSYEQYF.

The CDR3 bases are TGCGCCAGCAGCCGGACCCCAGCAACCGGGGAGCTGTTTTTT. Its translation: CASSRTPATGELFF. This rearrangement joins TRBV4-1 to TRBJ2-2; D not certain. The V end was cut by 4 bases, the J end by 5 bases, with 11 bases between. This CDR3 contains 14 residues. Germline loops: CDR1 MGHRA, CDR2 YSYEKL.